This T cell receptor (beta chain) was recovered during a study of early T cells in non-severe SARS-CoV-2 infection. In its sample, this clonotype was seen many times. Trimming stripped 5 bases from V and 1 base from J, with 10 bases between. From germline, CDR1 is MNHEY and CDR2 SVGAGI. The CDR3 has 14 residues. From the 5' RACE reads, TCRdb called clonotypes with MiXCR, one entry per CDR3 protein. The sample lists 40,000 to 50,000 distinct CDR3 sequences, 11% occurring once. This clonotype was sampled from an adult who was a healthcare worker with PCR-confirmed SARS-CoV-2 infection or an uninfected control (not recorded which). The chain recombines TRBV6-5 with TRBJ2-3; the D gene is possibly TRBD2 (6 bases). Sample: whole blood. CDR3 sequence: CASSRAGRTDTQYF. The CDR3 DNA reads TGTGCCAGCAGTAGGGCGGGACGCACAGATACGCAGTATTTT.